Sequencing of this T cell receptor (beta chain) was carried out in a study of blood T cell repertoires in COVID-19 (TCRdb year 2020). For the study in its entirety: Collaborator samples came from the United States, Italy and Spain and covered acute and convalescent phases of COVID-19. The prospective study material was composed of cDNA or gDNA derived from T cells, B-cell-depleted T cells, or PBMCs. Deeply sampled blood TCRbeta repertoires from subjects exposed to, actively infected with, or recovered from COVID-19 were included in the dataset. A freely available public database, intended as a resource for researchers studying the immune response to SARS-CoV-2, is where the repertoires were released. A de-identified subject ID, COVID-19 status, age in years and sex were almost always included in the sample metadata. Samples were obtained from the ongoing ImmuneRACE study (first 160 participants) and from 1,254 subjects provided by 6 global collaborators. Where HLA class I and class II types were available, the types were taken from metadata supplied by the sample provider, not from assay-based typing. Summary of the overall study and its limitations: Clinical and demographic metadata were provided uncurated, with the amount varying by source and participant.

Participants in the prospective study were enrolled through a virtual design, were aged roughly 18 to 90 years, and lived in roughly 24 United States geographic areas. In the prospective study, cohorts were assigned on the basis of participant-reported clinical history obtained from a screening survey and a study questionnaire. Exposed participants were defined as having been in contact with someone with a PCR-confirmed or clinician-diagnosed COVID-19 case within 2 weeks of study entry. Mobile phlebotomists in the prospective study collected whole blood, serum and a nasopharyngeal or oropharyngeal swab from every participant. Participants in the prospective study had the option to provide additional blood draws and questionnaires over a roughly 2-month period. Before DNA extraction, prospective study blood samples were shipped either frozen or at room temperature. V lost 1 base and J lost 13 bases; the stretch between them is 11 bases long. From its cysteine to its phenylalanine, the CDR3 spans 12 amino acids. Of all the DNA, just the CDR3 is kept, 36 bases in frame from base 1.

A remark on this clone: Its antigen is unknown. No base quality information exists; no much larger clone differs at one position.

TCRbeta CDR3 regions were amplified from genomic DNA using the immunoSEQ Assay, a bias-controlled multiplex PCR. The source study handled its data this way. Within the assay, amplification of reference gene primers was used to estimate how many nucleated cells each sample contained. Sequence reads were collapsed and filtered to measure the absolute abundance of every unique TCRbeta CDR3 rearrangement. Productive Simpson clonality was computed per sample as the square root of Simpson's diversity index over productive rearrangements. This immuneACCESS table, as held by TCRdb, lists in-frame sequences with V and J called but not all clones. Of the missing ones, under half trace to an unresolved V gene in checked studies; the others have no known cause. The V and J calls and clone size come from that table; D and trimming were worked out from the DNA. The sample table lists some 270,000 clones, about 85% of them with a count of one. About 6.2% of the sample is in the top ten clones.

This receptor chain uses TRBV12-3 or TRBV12-4 and TRBJ2-1; a tentative D call is TRBD2 (6 bases match). This receptor was identified in a woman aged 50 to 60 who had been exposed to COVID-19. The specimen was PBMCs or T cells enriched from blood (not recorded which). The DNA is as follows: TGTGCCAGCAGTTTAGGGGGGGACGGTCAGTTCTTC. It translates to CASSLGGDGQFF.